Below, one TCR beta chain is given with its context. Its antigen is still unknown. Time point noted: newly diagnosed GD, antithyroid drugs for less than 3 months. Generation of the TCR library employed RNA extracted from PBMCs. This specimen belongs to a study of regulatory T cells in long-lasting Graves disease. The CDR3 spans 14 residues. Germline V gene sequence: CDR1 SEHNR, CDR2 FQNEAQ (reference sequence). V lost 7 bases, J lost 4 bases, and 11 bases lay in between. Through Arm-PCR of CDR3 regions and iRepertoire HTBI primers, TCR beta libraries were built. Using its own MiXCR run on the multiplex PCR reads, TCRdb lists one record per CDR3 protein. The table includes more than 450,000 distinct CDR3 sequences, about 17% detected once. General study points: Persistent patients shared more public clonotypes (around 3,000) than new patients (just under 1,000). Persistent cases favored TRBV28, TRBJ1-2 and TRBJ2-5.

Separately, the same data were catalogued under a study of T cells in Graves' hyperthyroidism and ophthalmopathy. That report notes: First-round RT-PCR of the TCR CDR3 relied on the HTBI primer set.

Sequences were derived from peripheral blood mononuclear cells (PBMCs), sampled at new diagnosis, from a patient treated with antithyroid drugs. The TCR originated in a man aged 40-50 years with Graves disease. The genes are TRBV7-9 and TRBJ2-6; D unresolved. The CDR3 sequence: CASKGPAGANVLTF. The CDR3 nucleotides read TGTGCCAGCAAAGGCCCGGCCGGGGCCAACGTCCTGACTTTC.